These T cell receptor beta chains were read from a single sample in a study of shared clonotypes between healthy human individuals. Generated by immunoSEQ multiplex PCR, the TCRdb table keeps only in-frame clones and is missing some. The sample comprises 450,000 to 500,000 clones, 81% of which are singletons, and 10% to 15% rests with the top ten. Specimen: PBMCs. The receptors derive from a woman between 35 and 50 years old in good health. Some clones in this sample may be carry-over from other donors' samples. The CDR3 runs from the conserved cysteine through the conserved F or W. A D gene is named only where the DNA matches it firmly. Part of the rows lack a size; the others show once, few, many or a class for expanded clones.

>TRBJ1-5|NA|TRBV2|TRBD1
CASNYGQGARQPQHF
TGTGCCAGCAATTACGGACAGGGGGCACGTCAGCCCCAGCATTTT
>TRBJ2-7|NA|TRBV19|NA
CASSMGRGAGYEQYF
TGTGCCAGTAGTATGGGTCGAGGGGCGGGCTACGAGCAGTACTTC
>TRBJ2-2|once|TRBV5-1|NA
CASSLRSPAANTGELFF
TGCGCCAGCAGCTTGCGTTCTCCGGCCGCGAACACCGGGGAGCTGTTTTTT
>TRBJ1-3|once|TRBV19|NA
CASRTAAGNTIYF
TGTGCCAGCCGGACAGCAGCTGGAAACACCATATATTTT
>TRBJ1-5|NA|TRBV19|NA
CASSPTQQPQHF
TGTGCCAGTAGTCCCACCCAACAGCCCCAGCATTTT
>TRBJ2-5|NA|TRBV10-3|TRBD2
CAISGRLAGVGGTQYF
TGTGCCATCAGTGGGAGACTAGCGGGAGTTGGCGGGACCCAGTACTTC
>TRBJ2-3|NA|TRBV4-3|TRBD2
CASSHRLGLASDTQYF
TGCGCCAGCAGCCATCGCTTGGGACTAGCTTCAGATACGCAGTATTTT
>TRBJ1-3|NA|TRBV28|NA
CASSPSAGHSGNTIYF
TGTGCCAGCAGTCCATCCGCGGGGCACTCTGGAAACACCATATATTTT
>TRBJ2-2|NA|TRBV6-6|NA
CASRGGEYTGELFF
TGTGCCAGCAGGGGTGGAGAATACACCGGGGAGCTGTTTTTT
>TRBJ2-1|NA|TRBV19|TRBD2
CASSAISGRYNEQFF
TGTGCCAGTAGTGCCATTAGCGGGCGATACAATGAGCAGTTCTTC
>TRBJ2-1|NA|TRBV5-1|TRBD2
CASSLGLAGGLSSYNEQFF
TGCGCCAGCAGCTTGGGGCTAGCGGGAGGCCTGAGCTCCTACAATGAGCAGTTCTTC